The source of this T cell receptor (beta chain) is a study of OX40 agonist ivuxolimab in advanced cancers. As for the study in general: The patients got ivuxolimab, which is an agonistic anti-OX40 (CD134) antibody. Whole-study findings and limits: Part of the nonresponder group also had normalized T-cell clonal expansion that was low.

TCRdb's table, derived via immunoSEQ multiplex PCR, lists solely in-frame clones and lacks some. The table lists around 81,000 clones, 85% to 90% of them singletons. With 2 bases clipped from V and 8 bases from J, the junction kept 14 bases outside the gene matches. The germline V gene has CDR1 LNHDA and CDR2 SQIVND (reference sequence). This CDR3 is built from 17 residues. This clone was detected only a few times. No antigen is known for it. This specimen was CD4+ or CD8+ T cells sorted from blood, taken in a trial of the OX40 agonist ivuxolimab. The receptor comes from an adult with an advanced solid tumor such as melanoma, head and neck, liver or kidney cancer. The rearrangement links TRBV19 to TRBJ2-3, with 9 bases matching TRBD2. The CDR3 bases are TGTGCCAGTAGTATACGCGGGACTAGCCAGCCGGTCGGTACGCAGTATTTT. Translating it yields CASSIRGTSQPVGTQYF.